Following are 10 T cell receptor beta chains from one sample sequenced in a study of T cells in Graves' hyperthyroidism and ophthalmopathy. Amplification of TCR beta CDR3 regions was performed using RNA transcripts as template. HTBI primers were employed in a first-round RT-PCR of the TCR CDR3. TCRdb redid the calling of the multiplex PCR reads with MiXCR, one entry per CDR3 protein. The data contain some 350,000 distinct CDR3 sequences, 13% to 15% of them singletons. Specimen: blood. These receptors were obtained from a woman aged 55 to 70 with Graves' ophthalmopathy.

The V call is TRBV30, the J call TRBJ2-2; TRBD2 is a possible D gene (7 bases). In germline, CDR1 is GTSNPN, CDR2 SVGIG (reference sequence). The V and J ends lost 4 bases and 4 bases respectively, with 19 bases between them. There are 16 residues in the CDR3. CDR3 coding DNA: TGTGCCTGGAATCCTGGGGGGGGGCAAACCACCGGGGAGCTGTTTTTT. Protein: CAWNPGGGQTTGELFF.

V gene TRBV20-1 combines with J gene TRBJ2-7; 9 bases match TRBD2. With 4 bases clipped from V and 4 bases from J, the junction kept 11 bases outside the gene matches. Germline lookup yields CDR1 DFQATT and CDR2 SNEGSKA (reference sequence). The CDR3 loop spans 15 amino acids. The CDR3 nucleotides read TGCAGTGCTACCTCCCCGACTAGCGGAGTATACGAGCAGTACTTC. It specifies CSATSPTSGVYEQYF.

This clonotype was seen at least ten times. The CDR3 DNA sequence: TGCAGTGCTAGAAATCCCGGGACCGGGGGCTACGAGCAGTACTTC. Translated, it gives CSARNPGTGGYEQYF. The J gene is TRBJ2-7, the V gene TRBV20-1; tentatively, D is TRBD2 (6 bases). The CDR3 runs 15 residues. V dropped 2 bases and J dropped 3 bases, with 17 bases sitting between them. Germline V gives CDR1 DFQATT, CDR2 SNEGSKA (reference sequence).

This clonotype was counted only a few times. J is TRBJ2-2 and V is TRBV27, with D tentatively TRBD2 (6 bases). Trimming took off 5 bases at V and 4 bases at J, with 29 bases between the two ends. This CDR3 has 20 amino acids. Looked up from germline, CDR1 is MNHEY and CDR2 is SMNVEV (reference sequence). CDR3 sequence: CASSPTPGLGSGRGTGELFF. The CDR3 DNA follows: TGTGCCAGCAGTCCTACTCCGGGACTGGGGAGTGGGAGAGGCACCGGGGAGCTGTTTTTT.

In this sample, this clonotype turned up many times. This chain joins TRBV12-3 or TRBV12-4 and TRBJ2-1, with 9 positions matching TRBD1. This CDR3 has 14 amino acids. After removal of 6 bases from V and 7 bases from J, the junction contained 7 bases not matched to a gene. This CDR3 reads CASRVQGAENEQFF. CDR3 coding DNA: TGTGCCAGCAGGGTACAGGGGGCTGAAAATGAGCAGTTCTTC.

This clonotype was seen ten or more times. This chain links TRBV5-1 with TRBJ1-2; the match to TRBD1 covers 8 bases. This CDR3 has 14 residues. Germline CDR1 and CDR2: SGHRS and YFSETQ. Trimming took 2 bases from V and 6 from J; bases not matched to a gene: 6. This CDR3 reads CASSFDRGYDGYTF. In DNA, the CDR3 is TGCGCCAGCAGCTTTGACAGGGGATACGATGGCTACACCTTC.

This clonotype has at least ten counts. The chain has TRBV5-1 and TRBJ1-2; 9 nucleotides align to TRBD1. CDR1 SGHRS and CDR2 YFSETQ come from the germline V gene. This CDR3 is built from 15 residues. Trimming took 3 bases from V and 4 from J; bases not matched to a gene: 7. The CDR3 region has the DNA TGCGCCAGCAGCTCCGGAGGGACAGGGCTCTATGGCTACACCTTC. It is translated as CASSSGGTGLYGYTF. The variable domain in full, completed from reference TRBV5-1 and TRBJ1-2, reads KAGVTQTPRYLIKTRGQQVTLSCSPISGHRSVSWYQQTPGQGLQFLFEYFSETQRNKGNFPGRFSGRQFSNSRSEMNVSTLELGDSALYLCASSSGGTGLYGYTFGSGTRLTVV.

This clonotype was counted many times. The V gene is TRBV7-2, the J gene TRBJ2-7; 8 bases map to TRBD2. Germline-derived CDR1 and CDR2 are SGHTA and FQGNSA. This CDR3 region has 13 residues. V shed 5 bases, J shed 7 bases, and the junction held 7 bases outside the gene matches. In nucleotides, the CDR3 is TGTGCCAGCAGCCCTGGACTAGCTCGGGAGCAGTACTTC. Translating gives CASSPGLAREQYF.

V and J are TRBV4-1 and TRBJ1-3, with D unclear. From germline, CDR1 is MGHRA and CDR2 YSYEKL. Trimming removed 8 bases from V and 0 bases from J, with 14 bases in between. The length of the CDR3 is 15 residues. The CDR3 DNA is TGCGCCAGCCACGGGAATAGCTTCTCTGGAAACACCATATATTTT. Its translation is CASHGNSFSGNTIYF.

The CDR3 here is CASSWTVGTGELFF. Written as DNA, the CDR3 is TGTGCCAGCAGTTGGACAGTTGGGACCGGGGAGCTGTTTTTT. The V call is TRBV6-5, the J call TRBJ2-2; a weak D match, TRBD1 (6 bases). Deletions cut 4 bases from V and 5 bases from J, with 11 bases between. This CDR3 contains 14 residues. CDR1 is MNHEY and CDR2 is SVGAGI in the germline V gene.